The 27 T cell receptor beta chains presented below share a single source sample, sequenced in a study of shared clonotypes between healthy human individuals. Data came from immunoSEQ multiplex PCR; TCRdb stores just in-frame clones and leaves some out. The sample contains roughly 120,000 clones, about 63% of which appear only once. Sequencing input: memory CD8+ T cells sorted from blood. The subset: CD45RO+ cells pooled with CCR7-negative TemRA cells. These receptors originate from a woman aged 25 to 45 in good health.

This chain links TRBV19 with TRBJ2-7; TRBD1 matches 8 bases. This CDR3 contains 14 residues. With V trimmed by 7 bases and J by 1 base, 6 bases remained unmatched. Germline V gives CDR1 LNHDA, CDR2 SQIVND (reference sequence). In DNA, the CDR3 is TGTGCCAGTACCGAGACAGGGGCATCCTACGAGCAGTACTTC. Protein sequence: CASTETGASYEQYF.

The chain has TRBV9 and TRBJ2-7; 12 bases fit TRBD2. V was clipped by 3 bases and J by 9 bases; unmatched bases: 7. CDR1 and CDR2 from the germline V gene are SGDLS and YYNGEE. This CDR3 spans 14 amino acids. The CDR3 coding sequence is TGTGCCAGCAGCGCTAGCGGGAGGGCCTCGGGGCAGTACTTC. Translating it yields CASSASGRASGQYF.

This clone has more than one count but fewer than ten. The chain carries TRBV7-2 and TRBJ2-7; D unclear. The CDR3 length is 12 residues. The ends were cut back, 3 bases at V and 7 bases at J, with 10 bases in the middle. The V gene's germline CDR1 is SGHTA and CDR2 FQGNSA. The CDR3 region is CASSFLTPEQYF. Written as DNA, the CDR3 is TGTGCCAGCAGCTTTCTAACCCCAGAGCAGTACTTC.

This rearrangement joins TRBV6-4 to TRBJ2-1; 7 bases map to TRBD2. Per germline, CDR1 MRHNA and CDR2 SNTAGT. The CDR3 has 17 residues. The trim removed 2 bases at V and 5 bases at J, leaving 12 bases unmatched. CDR3 in amino acids: CASSDLSPGGGDNEQFF. The CDR3 DNA follows: TGTGCCAGCAGTGACCTCTCTCCGGGAGGTGGGGACAATGAGCAGTTCTTC.

In this sample, this clone turned up many times. The chain combines TRBV5-1 with TRBJ2-3; 11 bases line up with TRBD2. CDR3 length equals 16 residues. Germline CDR1 SGHRS, CDR2 YFSETQ. After removal of 1 base from V and 3 bases from J, the junction contained 4 bases not matched to a gene. The CDR3 spells CASSLTSGSLTDTQYF. The CDR3 DNA sequence: TGCGCCAGCAGCTTGACTAGCGGGAGTTTGACAGATACGCAGTATTTT.

This chain connects TRBV12-2 to TRBJ1-5. TRBV12-2 is listed as a pseudogene. This CDR3 spans 18 amino acids. CDR3 DNA sequence: TGTGCAAGTCGCCTAGACACCCGGGATGGATGGGCCAATCAGCCCCAGCATTTT. Its protein is CASRLDTRDGWANQPQHF.

This chain links TRBV27 with TRBJ2-7; D is perhaps TRBD1 (6 bases). V lost 5 bases to trimming and J lost 6 bases, with 14 bases between them. This CDR3 has 13 residues. Germline lookup yields CDR1 MNHEY and CDR2 SMNVEV (reference sequence). The CDR3: CASSTTGYGEQYF. The CDR3 DNA reads TGTGCCAGCAGTACCACAGGGTACGGCGAGCAGTACTTC.

The CDR3 loop reads CASSSGQDYGYTF. In DNA, the CDR3 is TGTGCCAGCAGCTCCGGACAGGACTATGGCTACACCTTC. This chain uses TRBV7-7 with TRBJ1-2; 7 positions agree with TRBD1. The V segment lost 4 bases and the J segment 3 bases; nucleotides outside the gene matches: 2. The length of the CDR3 is 13 residues. CDR1 is SSHAT, CDR2 FNYEAQ, per germline (reference sequence).

This clone was detected once. V gene TRBV14 combines with J gene TRBJ1-2, with D unresolved. V dropped 4 bases and J dropped 1 base, with 25 bases sitting between them. The CDR3 length is 19 residues. Germline CDR1 is SGHDN and CDR2 is FVKESK. This chain's CDR3 is CASSPYMAWQPDGNYGYTF. CDR3 coding DNA: TGTGCCAGCAGCCCCTACATGGCCTGGCAGCCCGACGGTAACTATGGCTACACCTTC.

The chain combines TRBV7-9 with TRBJ2-7, with D possibly called TRBD1 or TRBD2 (5 bases each). Per germline, CDR1 SEHNR and CDR2 FQNEAQ (reference sequence). Trimming stripped 6 bases from V and 1 base from J, with 13 bases between. The CDR3 spans 14 residues. The CDR3 nucleotides are TGTGCCAGCAGTGCTTCCTGGGGGTCCTACGAGCAGTACTTC. It is translated as CASSASWGSYEQYF. Complete variable domain (other parts from reference TRBV7-9 and TRBJ2-7): DTGVSQNPRHKITKRGQNVTFRCDPISEHNRLYWYRQTLGQGPEFLTYFQNEAQLEKSRLLSDRFSAERPKGSFSTLEIQRTEQGDSAMYLCASSASWGSYEQYFGPGTRLTVT.

The J gene is TRBJ2-7, the V gene TRBV2; the D gene is possibly TRBD1 (6 bases). Germline V gene data show CDR1 as SNHLY and CDR2 as FYNNEI. Trimming removed 9 bases at V and 3 bases at J, with 15 bases between. This CDR3 spans 13 amino acids. The CDR3 reads CASIQGLGYEQYF. CDR3 DNA: TGTGCCAGTATACAGGGATTGGGCTACGAGCAGTACTTC.

This clone was seen a few times. The chain links TRBV4-1 to TRBJ2-7; 7 bases match TRBD2. Germline CDR1 and CDR2: MGHRA and YSYEKL. Unmatched junction bases numbered 3, after V lost 1 base and J lost 0 bases. This CDR3 has 15 residues. The CDR3 DNA is TGCGCCAGCAGCCAAGGGAGCGGGATCTCCTACGAGCAGTACTTC. Residues: CASSQGSGISYEQYF.

The chain is built from TRBV18 and TRBJ2-7; 9 bases match TRBD1. This CDR3 spans 15 amino acids. V lost 5 bases and J lost 0; bases outside the gene matches: 5. CDR1 and CDR2 (germline): KGHSH, LQKENI. The CDR3 nucleotides read TGTGCCAGCTCAGTAACGACAGGGGGCTCCTACGAGCAGTACTTC. Protein sequence: CASSVTTGGSYEQYF.

J is TRBJ2-2 and V is TRBV25-1; TRBD1 is a possible D gene (6 bases). The CDR3 totals 17 residues. Trimming cost V 4 bases and J 0 bases, with 15 bases left between them. CDR1 is MGHDK, CDR2 SYGVNS, per germline. This CDR3 reads CASSGTAPHANTGELFF. The CDR3 DNA reads as TGTGCCAGCAGTGGGACAGCGCCTCACGCGAACACCGGGGAGCTGTTTTTT.

V usage is TRBV5-1 and J usage is TRBJ2-7; no clear D. V shed 0 bases and J shed 2 bases, with 9 bases lying between them. Germline V gene lookup returns CDR1 SGHRS and CDR2 YFSETQ. CDR3 length equals 14 residues. CDR3 amino acids: CASSLDGLPYEQYF. The CDR3 nucleotides read TGCGCCAGCAGCTTGGACGGGCTCCCCTACGAGCAGTACTTC. Variable domain in full (rest from reference TRBV5-1 and TRBJ2-7): KAGVTQTPRYLIKTRGQQVTLSCSPISGHRSVSWYQQTPGQGLQFLFEYFSETQRNKGNFPGRFSGRQFSNSRSEMNVSTLELGDSALYLCASSLDGLPYEQYFGPGTRLTVT.

V usage is TRBV2 and J usage is TRBJ2-1; 7 bases map to TRBD1. This CDR3 has 14 amino acids. V shed 3 bases, J shed 2 bases, and the junction held 1 base outside the gene matches. Germline CDR1 and CDR2: SNHLY and FYNNEI. Here the CDR3 DNA reads TGTGCCAGCAGTGAGACAGGGACCTACAATGAGCAGTTCTTC. Translation gives CASSETGTYNEQFF.

The rearrangement joins TRBV2 to TRBJ2-7; D ambiguous. The CDR3 is 15 residues long. CDR1 and CDR2 (germline): SNHLY, FYNNEI. V lost 10 bases, J lost 5 bases, and 24 bases lay in between. This chain's CDR3 is CATKTNARSIDEQYF. CDR3 in DNA: TGTGCCACCAAGACGAACGCCCGGTCAATTGACGAGCAGTACTTC.

This clone has only one observation. The rearrangement joins TRBV15 to TRBJ2-7; D perhaps matches TRBD2 (6 bases). Trimming left V 5 bases short and J 2 bases short, with 10 bases between. This CDR3 spans 13 amino acids. Germline CDR1 and CDR2: LNHNV and YYDKDF (reference sequence). CDR3 nucleotide sequence: TGTGCCACCAGCGGGGGACTTGCCTACGAGCAGTACTTC. This codes for CATSGGLAYEQYF.

The V and J genes are TRBV25-1 and TRBJ1-6, with 10 bases identical to TRBD1. Germline CDR1 is MGHDK and CDR2 is SYGVNS. The CDR3 has 15 amino acids. V was pared by 3 bases and J by 7 bases, with 3 bases of the junction left unmatched. The CDR3 nucleotides read TGTGCCAGCAGTGACGAGGACAGGGGGAATTCACCCCTCCACTTT. Its translation: CASSDEDRGNSPLHF.

V and J are TRBV20-1 and TRBJ2-1; no firm D call. The CDR3 sequence is 11 residues long. Germline V lookup: CDR1 DFQATT, CDR2 SNEGSKA (reference sequence). Trimming took 4 bases from V and 8 from J, leaving 9 bases between them. The CDR3 is CSAIKSHEQFF. Written as DNA, the CDR3 is TGCAGTGCTATAAAGTCTCATGAGCAGTTCTTC.

The rearrangement uses TRBV15 and TRBJ2-5; possibly TRBD2 for D (5 bases). Matching the DNA end better, TRBJ2-7 makes the J call doubtful. The CDR3 spans 13 residues. Looked up from germline, CDR1 is LNHNV and CDR2 is YYDKDF (reference sequence). The DNA of the CDR3 is TGTGCCACCAGCCGGGATCTACCCTACGAGCAGTACTTC. This sequence encodes CATSRDLPYEQYF.

The genes are TRBV20-1 and TRBJ2-5; D remains unclear. Judging by the DNA end, TRBJ2-7 fits better; the J call may be wrong. The germline V gene encodes CDR1 DFQATT and CDR2 SNEGSKA (reference sequence). This CDR3 has 11 residues. The CDR3 DNA is TGCAGTGCTAGGGAAGTTTACGAGCAGTACTTC. It is translated as CSAREVYEQYF.

The chain couples TRBV4-1 to TRBJ1-2, with D maybe TRBD1 (5 bases). The V gene's germline CDR1 is MGHRA and CDR2 YSYEKL. Trimming removed 1 base from V and 3 bases from J, with 9 bases in between. The CDR3 is made up of 14 amino acids. The CDR3 here is CASSQVSGHYGYTF. CDR3 nucleotides: TGCGCCAGCAGCCAAGTTTCAGGGCACTATGGCTACACCTTC.

By share of the sample, this clone is medium-sized. The V call is TRBV28, the J call TRBJ2-3; the D gene could be TRBD1 or TRBD2 (6 bases each). Germline loops: CDR1 MDHEN, CDR2 SYDVKM. The CDR3 spans 14 residues. V was pared by 5 bases and J by 3 bases, with 12 bases between. The CDR3: CASSGGGETDTQYF. The DNA for the CDR3 is TGTGCCAGCAGTGGGGGCGGGGAGACAGATACGCAGTATTTT. The full variable domain, rest sourced from reference TRBV28 and TRBJ2-3, is DVKVTQSSRYLVKRTGEKVFLECVQDMDHENMFWYRQDPGLGLRLIYFSYDVKMKEKGDIPEGYSVSREKKERFSLILESASTNQTSMYLCASSGGGETDTQYFGPGTRLTVL.

CDR3 coding DNA: TGTGCCAGCAGATCGGGGAACACCGGGGAGCTGTTTTTT. Its protein is CASRSGNTGELFF. This chain uses TRBV5-4 with TRBJ2-2; the D is unclear. Germline CDR1 is SGHNT and CDR2 is YYREEE (reference sequence). The CDR3 runs 13 residues. V lost 5 bases to trimming and J lost 1 base, with 6 bases between them.

This clone has just a few counts. The V and J genes are TRBV11-2 and TRBJ2-6; D unclear. V was pared by 2 bases and J by 13 bases, with 9 bases between. Germline CDR1 is SGHAT and CDR2 is FQNNGV. The CDR3 consists of 12 residues. In nucleotides, the CDR3 is TGTGCCAGCAGCTTAATAGGAAATGTCCTGACTTTC. Its translation is CASSLIGNVLTF.

The chain couples TRBV25-1 to TRBJ1-5; 10 bases line up with TRBD1. The ends lost 2 bases at V and 2 bases at J; junction bases unmatched: 3. Germline assignment: CDR1 MGHDK and CDR2 SYGVNS. There are 16 residues in the CDR3. The CDR3, as DNA: TGTGCCAGCAGTGAACGGGGGACAGGGGGCAATCAGCCCCAGCATTTT. The encoded protein is CASSERGTGGNQPQHF.